Below, 4 T cell receptor beta chains from the same sample are listed, as sequenced in a study of cytomegalovirus exposure and HLA in healthy donors. Both 60 Vbeta primers and 13 Jbeta primers went into the PCR. Generated by immunoSEQ multiplex PCR, the TCRdb table keeps only in-frame clones and is missing some. Of around 100,000 clones listed, about 77% were seen once; the top ten hold around 4.8%. Sequenced sample: PBMCs. Receptor source: a woman aged 18-29 years in good health and CMV-seropositive.

The chain links TRBV29-1 to TRBJ2-7; possibly TRBD1 for D (5 bases). CDR3 length: 12 amino acids. Deletions cut 5 bases from V and 3 bases from J, with 11 bases between. Germline V gene lookup returns CDR1 SQVTM and CDR2 ANQGSEA. This CDR3 reads CSVKIQDYEQYF. CDR3 nucleotides: TGCAGCGTTAAAATACAGGACTACGAGCAGTACTTC.

The chain couples TRBV30 to TRBJ2-5; D is perhaps TRBD2 (6 bases). Looked up from germline, CDR1 is GTSNPN and CDR2 is SVGIG (reference sequence). V lost 2 bases and J lost 2, with 18 bases in between. The CDR3 contains 16 residues. The chain's CDR3 is CAWSPRLAVLQETQYF. CDR3 nucleotides: TGTGCCTGGAGTCCTAGATTAGCGGTACTACAAGAGACCCAGTACTTC.

V usage is TRBV5-4 and J usage is TRBJ1-4; 10 bases align to TRBD1. Germline values: CDR1 SGHNT, CDR2 YYREEE (reference sequence). This CDR3 is built from 15 residues. The ends lost 6 bases at V and 7 bases at J; junction bases unmatched: 9. CDR3 in DNA: TGTGCCAGCACTTCGGGACAGGGGTTCGGTGAAAAACTGTTTTTT. It specifies CASTSGQGFGEKLFF.

The chain combines TRBV19 with TRBJ1-5, with TRBD1 matching over 8 bases. Germline CDR1 and CDR2: LNHDA and SQIVND (reference sequence). Germline trimming cut 3 bases from V and 3 bases from J; bases unmatched to any gene: 7. The CDR3 loop spans 16 amino acids. The CDR3 nucleotides are TGTGCCAGTAGTATCCTCGCAGGGGGCAACAATCAGCCCCAGCATTTT. Encoded protein: CASSILAGGNNQPQHF.